This T cell receptor beta chain was documented in a study of OX40 agonist ivuxolimab in advanced cancers. Across the whole study: The patients' treatment was ivuxolimab, an agonistic anti-OX40 (CD134) antibody.

The germline gives CDR1 MGHRA, CDR2 YSYEKL. The ends were cut back, 4 bases at V and 3 bases at J, with 18 bases in the middle. CDR3 length: 17 residues. The method was immunoSEQ multiplex PCR; TCRdb's version includes in-frame clones alone and lacks a portion of them. Found here are 100,000 to 150,000 clones, about 90% of them singletons; the top ten hold about 0.81%. The material sequenced was CD4+ or CD8+ T cells sorted from blood, taken in a trial of the OX40 agonist ivuxolimab. This TCR was recovered from an adult with an advanced solid tumor such as melanoma, head and neck, liver or kidney cancer. V and J are TRBV4-1 and TRBJ2-2; D perhaps matches TRBD1 (6 bases). CDR3 in amino acids: CASSPLGQGKHTGELFF. In DNA, the CDR3 is TGCGCCAGCAGCCCCCTGGGGCAGGGGAAGCACACCGGGGAGCTGTTTTTT.